A selection of T cell receptor beta chains follows, all from one sample in a study of identifying expanded T cells in peripheral blood. The method was immunoSEQ multiplex PCR; TCRdb's version includes in-frame clones alone and lacks a portion of them. The sample includes tens of thousands of clones, approximately 90% of them seen just once. The material sequenced was blood. These receptors all stem from a person between 18 and 75 years old in good health. Both conserved end residues are part of each CDR3.

v_gene: TRBV10-3
j_gene: TRBJ1-5
CDR3aa: CATARAGEGNQPQHF

v_gene: TRBV19
j_gene: TRBJ1-2
CDR3aa: CASKAEANYGYTF

v_gene: TRBV7-2
j_gene: TRBJ1-3
CDR3aa: CASSLRNTIYF

v_gene: TRBV25-1
j_gene: TRBJ2-5
CDR3aa: CASSRGGAGGPETQYF

v_gene: TRBV7-6
j_gene: TRBJ2-7
CDR3aa: CASSSFTGGTEQYF

v_gene: TRBV7-2
j_gene: TRBJ1-1
CDR3aa: CASSWAQEGEAFF

v_gene: TRBV2
j_gene: TRBJ2-2
CDR3aa: CASTQAPDREWTGELFF

v_gene: TRBV7-9
j_gene: TRBJ2-7
CDR3aa: CASSSGTGVGAYEQYF

v_gene: TRBV4-1
j_gene: TRBJ2-7
CDR3aa: CASSQEGTSYEQYF

v_gene: TRBV13
j_gene: TRBJ2-1
CDR3aa: CASRGQGYNEQFF

v_gene: TRBV5-3
j_gene: TRBJ2-7
CDR3aa: CARSPINLRQGWRHEQYF

v_gene: TRBV10-3
j_gene: TRBJ1-1
CDR3aa: CAKRPSGRQKPNTEAFF

v_gene: TRBV28
j_gene: TRBJ2-3
CDR3aa: CASSLSATGADTQYF

v_gene: TRBV4-1
j_gene: TRBJ2-5
CDR3aa: CASSRGSGGTKETQYF

v_gene: TRBV7-2
j_gene: TRBJ2-5
CDR3aa: CASSSSETQYF

v_gene: TRBV6-4
j_gene: TRBJ2-7
CDR3aa: CASGGEGRYEQYF

v_gene: TRBV30
j_gene: TRBJ2-3
CDR3aa: CAWTGVSRDTQYF

v_gene: TRBV25-1
j_gene: TRBJ2-2
CDR3aa: CATSPGGVTGELFF

v_gene: TRBV27
j_gene: TRBJ2-6
CDR3aa: CASSWTGTLSGANVLTF

v_gene: TRBV7-2
j_gene: TRBJ1-1
CDR3aa: CASSLTGATEAFF

v_gene: TRBV21-1
j_gene: TRBJ1-3
CDR3aa: CASTKGGGRATGNTIYF